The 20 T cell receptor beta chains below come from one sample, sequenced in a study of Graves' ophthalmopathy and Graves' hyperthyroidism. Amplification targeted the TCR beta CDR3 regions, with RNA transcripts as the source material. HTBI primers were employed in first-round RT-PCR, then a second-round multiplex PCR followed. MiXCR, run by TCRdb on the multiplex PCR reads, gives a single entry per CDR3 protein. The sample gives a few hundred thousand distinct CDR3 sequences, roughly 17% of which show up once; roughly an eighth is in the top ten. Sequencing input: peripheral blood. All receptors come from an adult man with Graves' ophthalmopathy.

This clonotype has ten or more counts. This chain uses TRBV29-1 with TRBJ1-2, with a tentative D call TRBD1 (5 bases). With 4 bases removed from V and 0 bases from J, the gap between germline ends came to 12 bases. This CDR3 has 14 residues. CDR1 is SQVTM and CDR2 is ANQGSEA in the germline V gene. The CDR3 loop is CSVASGTANYGYTF. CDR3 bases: TGCAGCGTTGCCTCCGGGACGGCTAACTATGGCTACACCTTC.

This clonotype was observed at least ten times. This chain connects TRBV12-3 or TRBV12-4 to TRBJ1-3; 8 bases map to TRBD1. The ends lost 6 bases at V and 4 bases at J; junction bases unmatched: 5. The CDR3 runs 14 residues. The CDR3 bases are TGTGCCAGCAGGGCACAGGGGGTCGGAAACACCATATATTTT. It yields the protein CASRAQGVGNTIYF.

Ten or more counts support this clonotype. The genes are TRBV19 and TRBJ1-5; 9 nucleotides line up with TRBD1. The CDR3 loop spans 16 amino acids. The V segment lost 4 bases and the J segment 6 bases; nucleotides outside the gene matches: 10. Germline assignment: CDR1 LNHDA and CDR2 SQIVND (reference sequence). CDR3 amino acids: CASSKPNRGLGQPQHF. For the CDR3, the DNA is TGTGCCAGTAGTAAGCCAAACAGGGGGCTGGGTCAGCCCCAGCATTTT.

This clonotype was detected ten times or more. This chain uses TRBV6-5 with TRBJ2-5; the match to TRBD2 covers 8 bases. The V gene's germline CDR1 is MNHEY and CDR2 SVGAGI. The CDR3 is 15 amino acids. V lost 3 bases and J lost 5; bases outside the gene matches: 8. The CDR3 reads CASSYPAGVGETQYF. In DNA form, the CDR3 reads TGTGCCAGCAGTTATCCAGCGGGAGTCGGGGAGACCCAGTACTTC.

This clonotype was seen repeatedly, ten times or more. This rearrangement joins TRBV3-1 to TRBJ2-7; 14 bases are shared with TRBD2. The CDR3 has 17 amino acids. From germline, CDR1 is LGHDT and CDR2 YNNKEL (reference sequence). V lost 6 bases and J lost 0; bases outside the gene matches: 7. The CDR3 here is CASSPGTSGRSSYEQYF. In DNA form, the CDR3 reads TGTGCCAGCAGTCCCGGGACTAGCGGGAGATCCTCCTACGAGCAGTACTTC.

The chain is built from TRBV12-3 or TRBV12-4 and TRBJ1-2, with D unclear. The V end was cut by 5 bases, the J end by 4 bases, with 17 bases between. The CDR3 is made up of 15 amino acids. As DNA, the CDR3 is TGTGCCAGCAGTCCCCCTGCGCCGGGAAGCTATGGCTACACCTTC. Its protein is CASSPPAPGSYGYTF.

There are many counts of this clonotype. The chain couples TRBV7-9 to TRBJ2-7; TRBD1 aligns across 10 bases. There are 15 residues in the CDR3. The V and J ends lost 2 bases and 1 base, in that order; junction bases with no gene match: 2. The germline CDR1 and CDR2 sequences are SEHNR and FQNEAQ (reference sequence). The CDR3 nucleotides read TGTGCCAGCAGCTTAAGACAGGGGGCGTCCTACGAGCAGTACTTC. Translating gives CASSLRQGASYEQYF.

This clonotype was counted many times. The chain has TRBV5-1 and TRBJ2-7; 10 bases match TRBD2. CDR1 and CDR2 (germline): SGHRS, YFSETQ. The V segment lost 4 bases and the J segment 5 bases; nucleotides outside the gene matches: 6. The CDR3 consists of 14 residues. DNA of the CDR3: TGCGCCAGCAGCGACACTAGCGGGGTCGACGAGCAGTACTTC. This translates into CASSDTSGVDEQYF.

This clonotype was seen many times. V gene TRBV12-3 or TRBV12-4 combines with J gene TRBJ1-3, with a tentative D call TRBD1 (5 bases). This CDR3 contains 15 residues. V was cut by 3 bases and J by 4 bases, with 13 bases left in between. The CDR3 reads CASSFQSTAGNTIYF. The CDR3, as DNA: TGTGCCAGCAGTTTTCAGTCGACAGCAGGAAACACCATATATTTT.

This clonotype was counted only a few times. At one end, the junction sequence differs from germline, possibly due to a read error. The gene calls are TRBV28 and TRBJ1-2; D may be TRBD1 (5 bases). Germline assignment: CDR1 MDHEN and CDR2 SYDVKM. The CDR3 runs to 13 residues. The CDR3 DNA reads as TGTGCCAGCAGTATCCCCAGGGTTTATGGCTACATCTTC. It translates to CASSIPRVYGYIF.

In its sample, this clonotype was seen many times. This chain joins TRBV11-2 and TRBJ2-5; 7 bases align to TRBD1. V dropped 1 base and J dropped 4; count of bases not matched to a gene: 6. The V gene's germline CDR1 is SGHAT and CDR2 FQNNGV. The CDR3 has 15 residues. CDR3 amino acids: CASSLGRGWRETQYF. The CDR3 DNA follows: TGTGCCAGCAGCTTAGGCAGGGGGTGGCGAGAGACCCAGTACTTC.

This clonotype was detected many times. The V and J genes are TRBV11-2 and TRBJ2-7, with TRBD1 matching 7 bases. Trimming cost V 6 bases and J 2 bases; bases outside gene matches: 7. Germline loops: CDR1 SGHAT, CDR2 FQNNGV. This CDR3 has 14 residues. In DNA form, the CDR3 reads TGTGCCAGCAGTTTACAGGGGTCGCCCTACGAGCAGTACTTC. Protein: CASSLQGSPYEQYF.

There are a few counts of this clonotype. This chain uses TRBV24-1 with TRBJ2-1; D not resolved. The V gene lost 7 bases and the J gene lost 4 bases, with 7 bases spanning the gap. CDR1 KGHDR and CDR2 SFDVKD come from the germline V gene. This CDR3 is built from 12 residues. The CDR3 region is CATSDQYNEQFF. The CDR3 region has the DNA TGTGCCACCAGCGATCAATACAATGAGCAGTTCTTC.

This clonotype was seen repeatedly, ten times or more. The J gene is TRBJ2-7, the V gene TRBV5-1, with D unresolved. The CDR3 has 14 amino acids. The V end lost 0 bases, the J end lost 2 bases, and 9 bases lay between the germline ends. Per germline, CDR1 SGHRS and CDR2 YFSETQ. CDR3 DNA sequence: TGCGCCAGCAGCTTGGGTGACGCACCCTACGAGCAGTACTTC. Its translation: CASSLGDAPYEQYF.

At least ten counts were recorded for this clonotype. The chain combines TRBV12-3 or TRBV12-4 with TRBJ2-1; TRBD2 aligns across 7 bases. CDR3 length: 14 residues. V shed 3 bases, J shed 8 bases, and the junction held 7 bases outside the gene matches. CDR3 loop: CASSFSGGGDEQFF. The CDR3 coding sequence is TGTGCCAGCAGTTTCTCGGGAGGAGGGGATGAGCAGTTCTTC.

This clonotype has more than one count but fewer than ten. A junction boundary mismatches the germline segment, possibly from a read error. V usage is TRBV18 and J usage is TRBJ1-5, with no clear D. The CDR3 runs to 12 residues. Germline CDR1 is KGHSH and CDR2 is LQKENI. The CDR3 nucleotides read TGTGCCAGCTCACTTACGGATCAGCCCCAGCGTTTT. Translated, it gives CASSLTDQPQRF.

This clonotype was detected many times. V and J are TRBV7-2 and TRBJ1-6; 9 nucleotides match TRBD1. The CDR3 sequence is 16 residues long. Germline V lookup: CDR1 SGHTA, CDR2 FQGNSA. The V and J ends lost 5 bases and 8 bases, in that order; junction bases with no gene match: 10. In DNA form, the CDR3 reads TGTGCCAGCAGCATACGACAGGGGGGTGTGGATTCACCCCTCCACTTT. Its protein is CASSIRQGGVDSPLHF.

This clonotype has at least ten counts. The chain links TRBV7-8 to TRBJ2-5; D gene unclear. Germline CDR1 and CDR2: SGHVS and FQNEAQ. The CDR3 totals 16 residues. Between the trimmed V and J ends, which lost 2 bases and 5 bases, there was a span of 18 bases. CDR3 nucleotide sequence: TGTGCCAGCAGCTTATTTTCGGTGAAACCAGAGGAGACCCAGTACTTC. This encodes CASSLFSVKPEETQYF.

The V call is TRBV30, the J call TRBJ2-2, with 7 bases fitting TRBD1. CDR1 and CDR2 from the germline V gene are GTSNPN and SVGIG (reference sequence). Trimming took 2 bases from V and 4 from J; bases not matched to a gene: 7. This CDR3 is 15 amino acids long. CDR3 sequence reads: CAWSPRDRFTGELFF. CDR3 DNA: TGTGCCTGGAGTCCTCGGGACAGATTCACCGGGGAGCTGTTTTTT.

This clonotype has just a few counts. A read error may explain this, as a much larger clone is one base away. CDR3 nucleotide sequence: TGCAGTGCTGGGGCTTATGGAACGAACACTAAAGCTTTCTTT. Translated, it gives CSAGAYGTNTKAFF. The rearrangement links TRBV20-1 to TRBJ1-1; weak D call: TRBD1 (5 bases). Germline CDR1 DFQATT, CDR2 SNEGSKA (reference sequence). The CDR3 runs to 14 residues.